These 18 T cell receptor beta chains were sequenced from one sample in a study of shared clonotypes between healthy human individuals. Sequencing was performed with immunoSEQ multiplex PCR; in TCRdb, only in-frame clones are kept and a portion is missing. The table includes millions of clones, around nine tenths detected once. Material for sequencing was naive CD4+ T cells sorted from blood. The subset is: CD45RA+ positively selected. The source is a man aged 18 to 35 in good health.

This clone turned up a few times. The V call is TRBV5-4, the J call TRBJ1-2, with D unresolved. The CDR3 sequence is 13 residues long. Germline V gene data show CDR1 as SGHNT and CDR2 as YYREEE (reference sequence). Between the trimmed V and J ends, which lost 0 bases and 2 bases, there was a span of 5 bases. The CDR3 is CASSLDQNYGYTF. In DNA form, the CDR3 reads TGTGCCAGCAGCTTGGATCAAAACTATGGCTACACCTTC.

The gene calls are TRBV2 and TRBJ2-2; 7 nucleotides agree with TRBD2. V gave up 6 bases and J gave up 8 bases; unmatched junction bases: 6. Germline V gene sequence: CDR1 SNHLY, CDR2 FYNNEI. This CDR3 has 13 amino acids. In DNA form, the CDR3 reads TGTGCCAGCAGGGGACTAAGCACGGGGGAGCTGTTTTTT. This translates into CASRGLSTGELFF.

The chain carries TRBV9 and TRBJ2-3, with 10 bases fitting TRBD1. J gave up 3 bases and V 3 bases, and 4 bases lay outside the gene matches. This CDR3 is 15 amino acids long. Germline V gene sequence: CDR1 SGDLS, CDR2 YYNGEE. The CDR3 nucleotides are TGTGCCAGCAGCGCCGACAGGGGGCCGACAGATACGCAGTATTTT. Protein sequence: CASSADRGPTDTQYF.

This chain joins TRBV27 and TRBJ1-1; unclear D gene. The CDR3 loop spans 13 amino acids. V lost 1 base to trimming and J lost 3 bases, with 6 bases between them. CDR1 is MNHEY, CDR2 SMNVEV, per germline (reference sequence). CDR3 nucleotide sequence: TGTGCCAGCAGTTTATGGAGATACACTGAAGCTTTCTTT. The encoded protein is CASSLWRYTEAFF.

The V call is TRBV7-8, the J call TRBJ2-3; D possibly corresponds to TRBD2 (6 bases). The V end lost 7 bases, the J end lost 2 bases, and 19 bases lay between the germline ends. Germline CDR1 is SGHVS and CDR2 is FQNEAQ. CDR3 size: 16 residues. CDR3 DNA sequence: TGTGCCAGCACCCTTTTCGGGGGAAGGCCCACAGATACGCAGTATTTT. It translates to CASTLFGGRPTDTQYF.

The J gene is TRBJ1-6, the V gene TRBV4-1; D ambiguous. CDR3 length: 17 residues. CDR1 and CDR2 from the germline V gene are MGHRA and YSYEKL. Trimming took 0 bases from V and 1 from J, leaving 10 bases between them. The CDR3, as DNA: TGCGCCAGCAGCCAAGATTGGCGCGGGTCCTATAATTCACCCCTCCACTTT. Translated: CASSQDWRGSYNSPLHF.

The rearrangement uses TRBV7-2 and TRBJ2-1, with D possibly being TRBD1 or TRBD2 (5 bases each). The CDR3 covers 15 residues. Looked up from germline, CDR1 is SGHTA and CDR2 is FQGNSA. Trimming removed 5 bases at V and 5 bases at J, with 16 bases between. The DNA of the CDR3 is TGTGCCAGCAGCCCCCTAGCAGGGACCCACAATGAGCAGTTCTTC. As protein: CASSPLAGTHNEQFF.

The J gene is TRBJ2-7, the V gene TRBV2; no clear D gene. V lost 6 bases to trimming and J lost 2 bases, with 14 bases between them. In germline, CDR1 is SNHLY, CDR2 FYNNEI. The CDR3 is 14 residues long. CDR3 DNA: TGTGCCAGCAGACGCGACTCCATGACCTACGAGCAGTACTTC. Translation gives CASRRDSMTYEQYF.

This rearrangement joins TRBV25-1 to TRBJ2-5; D possibly matches TRBD1 or TRBD2 (5 bases each). Germline V gives CDR1 MGHDK, CDR2 SYGVNS. The CDR3 spans 15 residues. Trimming left V 6 bases short and J 2 bases short, with 16 bases between. The CDR3 is CASSYPGPGQETQYF. The CDR3 DNA reads TGTGCCAGCAGCTATCCGGGACCCGGACAAGAGACCCAGTACTTC.

As DNA, the CDR3 is TGTGCCAGCAGGGGGGTCGGAAATACAGATACGCAGTATTTT. The encoded protein is CASRGVGNTDTQYF. V gene TRBV6-1 combines with J gene TRBJ2-3; D possibly matches TRBD1 or TRBD2 (5 bases each). The germline V and J ends were trimmed by 6 bases and 3 bases, with 13 bases remaining between them. The germline V gene encodes CDR1 MNHNS and CDR2 SASEGT. The CDR3 consists of 14 residues.

This chain uses TRBV21-1 with TRBJ1-2; the table names TRBD1, a call not compared with the DNA. TRBV21-1 counts as a pseudogene. There are 15 residues in the CDR3. The CDR3: CASSKNRDLANGYTF. CDR3 coding DNA: TGTGCCAGCAGTAAAAACAGGGACCTGGCGAATGGCTACACCTTC.

The chain recombines TRBV13 with TRBJ2-1; D remains unclear. Looked up from germline, CDR1 is PRHDT and CDR2 is FYEKMQ (reference sequence). The CDR3 length is 16 residues. V was trimmed by 2 bases and J by 0 bases, leaving 11 bases between them. CDR3 nucleotides: TGTGCCAGCAGCTTATTTTTCCTGAGCTCCTACAATGAGCAGTTCTTC. Residues: CASSLFFLSSYNEQFF. The whole variable domain, filled in from reference TRBV13 and TRBJ2-1, reads AAGVIQSPRHLIKEKRETATLKCYPIPRHDTVYWYQQGPGQDPQFLISFYEKMQSDKGSIPDRFSAQQFSDYHSELNMSSLELGDSALYFCASSLFFLSSYNEQFFGPGTRLTVL.

This clone was picked up a small number of times. The chain links TRBV29-1 to TRBJ2-2; maybe TRBD1 (6 bases). From germline, CDR1 is SQVTM and CDR2 ANQGSEA. With 5 bases removed from V and 3 bases from J, the gap between germline ends came to 13 bases. This CDR3 is 14 amino acids long. The CDR3 reads CSVWTARDTGELFF. Written as DNA, the CDR3 is TGCAGCGTTTGGACAGCCAGAGACACCGGGGAGCTGTTTTTT.

The V gene is TRBV11-2, the J gene TRBJ2-7; D is ambiguous. V lost 1 base and J 5 bases, leaving 12 bases between the germline ends. This CDR3 spans 14 amino acids. Germline CDR1 reads SGHAT; CDR2 reads FQNNGV. DNA for the CDR3: TGTGCCAGCAGCTTAGTGTCTAGTTCCAACGAGCAGTACTTC. Protein sequence: CASSLVSSSNEQYF.

The genes are TRBV19 and TRBJ2-7; the D gene is possibly TRBD2 (6 bases). Trimming took off 2 bases at V and 4 bases at J, with 15 bases between the two ends. The germline V gene has CDR1 LNHDA and CDR2 SQIVND (reference sequence). The CDR3 totals 15 residues. In DNA form, the CDR3 reads TGTGCCAGTAGTATACGCCAGGGAGGATCATACGAGCAGTACTTC. It codes for CASSIRQGGSYEQYF.

On this clone itself: The germline gene is not matched at one end of the junction; a read error may be the cause. This chain links TRBV27 with TRBJ2-7, with TRBD1 matching 8 bases. The germline CDR1 and CDR2 sequences are MNHEY and SMNVEV (reference sequence). The CDR3 covers 10 residues. The CDR3 DNA sequence: TGTGCCAGCACCCCGGACAGGGTGCACTTC. Its translation: CASTPDRVHF.

This clone was detected only once. This same CDR3 is encoded by further DNA sequences in the sample. The chain recombines TRBV5-1 with TRBJ2-7; D perhaps matches TRBD2 (6 bases). The CDR3 is made up of 14 amino acids. Per the germline V gene, CDR1 is SGHRS and CDR2 is YFSETQ. V gave up 0 bases and J gave up 2 bases, with 9 bases separating them. CDR3 sequence: CASSLDGGAYEQYF. The DNA for the CDR3 is TGCGCCAGCAGCTTGGACGGAGGGGCCTACGAGCAGTACTTC.

This rearrangement joins TRBV14 to TRBJ1-1, with TRBD1 matching over 10 bases. CDR3 length: 14 amino acids. Germline-derived CDR1 and CDR2 are SGHDN and FVKESK. V shed 4 bases and J 4 bases; nucleotides not matched to a gene: 3. CDR3 sequence: CASSPRTGGTEAFF. The CDR3 nucleotides read TGTGCCAGCAGCCCGCGGACAGGGGGCACTGAAGCTTTCTTT.